The 31 T cell receptor beta chains below come from one sample, sequenced in a study of blood T cell repertoires in COVID-19. Clones were read by immunoSEQ multiplex PCR, and TCRdb kept only the in-frame ones, dropping some. The profile shows under 150,000 clones, about nine tenths of them singletons. Material for sequencing was peripheral blood. These receptors all stem from a human donor in a cohort sampled during active COVID-19.

The V call is TRBV4-1, the J call TRBJ2-6, with TRBD1 matching 8 bases. With V trimmed by 2 bases and J by 0 bases, 6 bases remained unmatched. Germline lookup yields CDR1 MGHRA and CDR2 YSYEKL. The CDR3 has 18 residues. The CDR3 is CASSQRTGGFSGANVLTF. DNA of the CDR3: TGCGCCAGCAGCCAAAGAACAGGGGGGTTCTCTGGGGCCAACGTCCTGACTTTC.

This clone was recorded a few times. The V and J genes are TRBV6-2 or TRBV6-3 and TRBJ1-5, with a possible D match to TRBD1 (6 bases). Germline loops: CDR1 MNHEY, CDR2 SVGEGT. V was pared by 6 bases and J by 2 bases, with 17 bases between. The CDR3 spans 16 residues. This CDR3 is CASSPWGGAGNQPQHF. CDR3 in DNA: TGTGCCAGCAGCCCTTGGGGGGGCGCCGGCAATCAGCCCCAGCATTTT.

The gene calls are TRBV19 and TRBJ2-2, with TRBD1 identical over 8 bases. The CDR3 consists of 15 residues. The junction had 6 bases not matched to a gene; V was cut back by 3 bases and J by 6 bases. Per the germline V gene, CDR1 is LNHDA and CDR2 is SQIVND (reference sequence). CDR3 sequence (DNA): TGTGCCAGTAGTATTTTATGGACAGGGCCCGGGGAGCTGTTTTTT. This sequence encodes CASSILWTGPGELFF. Together with reference TRBV19 and TRBJ2-2, the CDR3 gives the full variable domain: DGGITQSPKYLFRKEGQNVTLSCEQNLNHDAMYWYRQDPGQGLRLIYYSQIVNDFQKGDIAEGYSVSREKKESFPLTVTSAQKNPTAFYLCASSILWTGPGELFFGEGSRLTVL.

This chain joins TRBV5-1 and TRBJ2-4; possibly TRBD2 for D (7 bases). CDR1 SGHRS and CDR2 YFSETQ come from the germline V gene. Deletions cut 7 bases from V and 6 bases from J, with 14 bases between. The CDR3 runs to 13 residues. CDR3: CASSSGGPNIQYF. CDR3 bases: TGCGCCAGCTCCTCCGGGGGGCCAAACATTCAGTACTTC.

This chain joins TRBV4-1 and TRBJ2-7; 7 bases line up with TRBD1. V lost 5 bases and J lost 1; bases outside the gene matches: 8. The germline V gene has CDR1 MGHRA and CDR2 YSYEKL. This CDR3 has 15 amino acids. The chain's CDR3 is CASSTTWDSSYEQYF. The CDR3 DNA is TGCGCCAGCAGCACAACCTGGGACAGTTCCTACGAGCAGTACTTC.

This chain connects TRBV18 to TRBJ2-2; D unresolved. Germline V gene sequence: CDR1 KGHSH, CDR2 LQKENI. Trimming pared 0 bases from V and 4 bases from J, leaving 9 bases between. The length of the CDR3 is 15 residues. DNA of the CDR3: TGTGCCAGCTCACCACCGTCAGCTAGCACCGGGGAGCTGTTTTTT. Its protein is CASSPPSASTGELFF. Combining the CDR3 with reference TRBV18 and TRBJ2-2 gives the whole variable domain NAGVMQNPRHLVRRRGQEARLRCSPMKGHSHVYWYRQLPEEGLKFMVYLQKENIIDESGMPKERFSAEFPKEGPSILRIQQVVRGDSAAYFCASSPPSASTGELFFGEGSRLTVL.

The V call is TRBV5-1, the J call TRBJ2-5; D is perhaps TRBD1 (5 bases). With 7 bases removed from V and 4 bases from J, the gap between germline ends came to 14 bases. The CDR3 is 13 residues long. Germline CDR1 SGHRS, CDR2 YFSETQ. CDR3 coding DNA: TGCGCCAGCTTCCAGGGATTTTCAGAGACCCAGTACTTC. Its translation is CASFQGFSETQYF.

The V call is TRBV7-9, the J call TRBJ2-5; D unclear. Germline lookup yields CDR1 SEHNR and CDR2 FQNEAQ (reference sequence). Trimming left V 1 base short and J 2 bases short, with 8 bases between. This CDR3 spans 14 amino acids. The CDR3 bases are TGTGCCAGCAGCTTAGATCTTCGTCAAGAGACCCAGTACTTC. Its translation is CASSLDLRQETQYF. Full variable domain (remainder filled in from reference TRBV7-9 and TRBJ2-5): DTGVSQNPRHKITKRGQNVTFRCDPISEHNRLYWYRQTLGQGPEFLTYFQNEAQLEKSRLLSDRFSAERPKGSFSTLEIQRTEQGDSAMYLCASSLDLRQETQYFGPGTRLLVL.

The chain couples TRBV12-3 or TRBV12-4 to TRBJ2-3; D call uncertain. The CDR3 is 13 residues long. V was shortened by 4 bases and J by 2 bases, with 7 bases between the two germline ends. CDR3 nucleotide sequence: TGTGCCAGCAGTTCTACCCCCACAGATACGCAGTATTTT. It specifies CASSSTPTDTQYF.

This clone was detected a few times. This chain joins TRBV29-1 and TRBJ1-1, with TRBD1 matching 9 bases. V lost 0 bases to trimming and J lost 2 bases; unmatched junction nucleotides: 19. The germline V gene encodes CDR1 SQVTM and CDR2 ANQGSEA. The length of the CDR3 is 20 residues. Written as DNA, the CDR3 is TGCAGCGTTGAAGAAGGAGCTGGACTGGGGACAGGGAGAATTAACACTGAAGCTTTCTTT. This translates into CSVEEGAGLGTGRINTEAFF.

The chain links TRBV9 to TRBJ2-2; TRBD1 might be the D (6 bases). Germline V lookup: CDR1 SGDLS, CDR2 YYNGEE. CDR3 length: 17 amino acids. V lost 0 bases, J lost 0 bases, and 12 bases lay in between. This chain's CDR3 is CASSVAHRAANTGELFF. The CDR3, as DNA: TGTGCCAGCAGCGTAGCTCACAGGGCCGCGAACACCGGGGAGCTGTTTTTT.

CDR3 protein: CASSTLAGLSSYNEQFF. CDR3 bases: TGTGCCAGTAGTACTTTAGCGGGCCTAAGCTCCTACAATGAGCAGTTCTTC. J is TRBJ2-1 and V is TRBV19, with 7 nucleotides matching TRBD2. The CDR3 length is 17 residues. Germline V gene lookup returns CDR1 LNHDA and CDR2 SQIVND (reference sequence). After removal of 4 bases from V and 0 bases from J, the junction contained 9 bases not matched to a gene.

The chain uses TRBV18 and TRBJ2-2, with D possibly matching TRBD1 (6 bases). This CDR3 region has 14 residues. The germline gives CDR1 KGHSH, CDR2 LQKENI. Trimming removed 3 bases from V and 4 bases from J, with 9 bases in between. The CDR3 DNA reads TGTGCCAGCTCACCGGGACACCTCACCGGGGAGCTGTTTTTT. Translation: CASSPGHLTGELFF.

A single count supports this clone. The chain recombines TRBV9 with TRBJ2-5, with D possibly TRBD2 on 6 matching bases. V was clipped by 0 bases and J by 3 bases, with 12 bases between them. The CDR3 is 15 amino acids. CDR1 is SGDLS, CDR2 YYNGEE, per germline. The CDR3 sequence is CASSVAPGEKETQYF. DNA of the CDR3: TGTGCCAGCAGCGTAGCACCGGGGGAAAAAGAGACCCAGTACTTC.

As DNA, the CDR3 is TGTGCCAGCAGCTTATTTGGGTCGAGGCAATCTAATGAAAAACTGTTTTTT. Translation gives CASSLFGSRQSNEKLFF. The V call is TRBV7-2, the J call TRBJ1-4; D remains ambiguous. The CDR3 is 17 amino acids. CDR1 SGHTA and CDR2 FQGNSA come from the germline V gene. V lost 2 bases to trimming and J lost 3 bases, with 16 bases between them. The full variable domain, rest sourced from reference TRBV7-2 and TRBJ1-4, is GAGVSQSPSNKVTEKGKDVELRCDPISGHTALYWYRQSLGQGLEFLIYFQGNSAPDKSGLPSDRFSAERTGGSVSTLTIQRTQQEDSAVYLCASSLFGSRQSNEKLFFGSGTQLSVL.

The gene calls are TRBV19 and TRBJ2-1; 9 bases are a match to TRBD2. Per germline, CDR1 LNHDA and CDR2 SQIVND (reference sequence). This CDR3 comprises 16 residues. The trim removed 1 base at V and 4 bases at J, leaving 5 bases unmatched. This CDR3 is CASSIGLAAIYNEQFF. The DNA of the CDR3 is TGTGCCAGTAGTATAGGACTAGCGGCTATATACAATGAGCAGTTCTTC.

This clone has only one observation. The genes are TRBV24-1 and TRBJ1-5; TRBD1 aligns across 8 bases. Germline trimming cut 4 bases from V and 0 bases from J; bases unmatched to any gene: 4. The CDR3 consists of 16 residues. The germline gives CDR1 KGHDR, CDR2 SFDVKD. DNA of the CDR3: TGTGCCACCAGTGAGCCGACAGGGGATAGCAATCAGCCCCAGCATTTT. It specifies CATSEPTGDSNQPQHF.

The chain links TRBV15 to TRBJ2-7; D might be TRBD2 (6 bases). V was pared by 5 bases and J by 3 bases, with 11 bases between. Germline V gene sequence: CDR1 LNHNV, CDR2 YYDKDF (reference sequence). This CDR3 region has 13 residues. The CDR3 DNA follows: TGTGCCACCAGCTACGAGGGAGGCTACGAGCAGTACTTC. Its protein is CATSYEGGYEQYF.

About this clone: At one end, the junction sequence differs from germline, possibly due to a read error. V gene TRBV10-3 combines with J gene TRBJ1-1, with TRBD1 as a possible D gene (5 bases). The CDR3 consists of 12 residues. The germline V gene has CDR1 ENHRY and CDR2 SYGVKD. The CDR3 region is CAIPSRDLSMEF. CDR3 nucleotides: TGTGCCATCCCTAGTCGGGACTTATCCATGGAGTTT.

As DNA, the CDR3 is TGCAGTGCCCCCCCCGACTATGGCTACACCTTC. It encodes CSAPPDYGYTF. This rearrangement joins TRBV20-1 to TRBJ1-2; D ambiguous. From germline, CDR1 is DFQATT and CDR2 SNEGSKA (reference sequence). The V end was cut by 6 bases, the J end by 3 bases, with 8 bases between. The CDR3 consists of 11 residues.

The chain recombines TRBV7-9 with TRBJ1-2, with D perhaps matching TRBD1 (5 bases). The CDR3 contains 15 residues. Germline CDR1 reads SEHNR; CDR2 reads FQNEAQ (reference sequence). Deletions cut 5 bases from V and 6 bases from J, with 19 bases between. The CDR3 DNA is TGTGCCAGCAGCCCCGAGGCCGGCGGGGGGGATGGCTACACCTTC. This codes for CASSPEAGGGDGYTF.

The chain couples TRBV3-1 (or the pseudogene TRBV3-2) to TRBJ2-7; 10 bases are shared with TRBD1. V lost 1 base and J lost 1; bases outside the gene matches: 7. Per germline, CDR1 LGHDT and CDR2 YNNKEL (reference sequence). This CDR3 region has 17 residues. The CDR3 reads CASSQAGQGSWSYEQYF. DNA for the CDR3: TGTGCCAGCAGCCAAGCGGGACAGGGGTCATGGTCCTACGAGCAGTACTTC.

The chain uses TRBV12-3 or TRBV12-4 and TRBJ2-7; the D is unclear. This CDR3 region has 12 residues. Trimming stripped 3 bases from V and 6 bases from J, with 9 bases between. For the CDR3, the DNA is TGTGCCAGCAGTTTTATTACAACCGAGCAGTACTTC. Protein sequence: CASSFITTEQYF.

The V call is TRBV9, the J call TRBJ2-5, with 11 positions matching TRBD2. The CDR3 consists of 16 residues. Unmatched junction bases numbered 6, after V lost 0 bases and J lost 5 bases. Germline-derived CDR1 and CDR2 are SGDLS and YYNGEE. The CDR3 here is CASSVGSGGAGETQYF. The CDR3 DNA reads as TGTGCCAGCAGCGTAGGTAGCGGGGGGGCCGGGGAGACCCAGTACTTC.

This chain links TRBV4-1 with TRBJ2-7, with a tentative D call TRBD1 (6 bases). Germline CDR1 MGHRA, CDR2 YSYEKL. Trimming took off 1 base at V and 2 bases at J, with 15 bases between the two ends. The CDR3 is made up of 16 amino acids. For the CDR3, the DNA is TGCGCCAGCAGCCAAGGGCTGGTGGGACACACCTACGAGCAGTACTTC. Its translation is CASSQGLVGHTYEQYF.

The chain links TRBV27 to TRBJ1-5, with 8 bases aligning to TRBD1. CDR1 and CDR2 from the germline V gene are MNHEY and SMNVEV (reference sequence). V trimming: 5 bases; J trimming: 4 bases; junction bases outside the gene matches: 13. The CDR3 extends over 17 amino acids. The CDR3 reads CASSRLTRTGRNQPQHF. In DNA form, the CDR3 reads TGTGCCAGCAGTCGACTAACCCGGACAGGGCGGAATCAGCCCCAGCATTTT.

This sequence joins TRBV24-1 and TRBJ1-5; 10 bases line up with TRBD1. From germline, CDR1 is KGHDR and CDR2 SFDVKD. J lost 9 bases, V lost 6 bases, and 19 bases had no gene match. The CDR3 has 18 amino acids. The CDR3 here is CATSFFRGQGRSDSPQHF. The CDR3 bases are TGTGCCACCAGTTTTTTCCGGGGACAGGGGAGATCAGATTCGCCCCAGCATTTT.

The CDR3 protein is CASGGTEAFF. The CDR3 coding sequence is TGTGCCAGCGGAGGCACTGAAGCTTTCTTT. This chain uses TRBV5-4 with TRBJ1-1; D is uncertain. The CDR3 is made up of 10 amino acids. V shed 7 bases and J shed 4 bases, with 5 bases lying between them. In germline, CDR1 is SGHNT, CDR2 YYREEE (reference sequence). The full variable domain, in which reference TRBV5-4 and TRBJ1-1 provide the parts outside the CDR3, is ETGVTQSPTHLIKTRGQQVTLRCSSQSGHNTVSWYQQALGQGPQFIFQYYREEENGRGNFPPRFSGLQFPNYSSELNVNALELDDSALYLCASGGTEAFFGQGTRLTVV.

The chain couples TRBV19 to TRBJ2-1; 7 positions match TRBD1. Germline trimming cut 5 bases from V and 10 bases from J; bases unmatched to any gene: 11. Germline V gene lookup returns CDR1 LNHDA and CDR2 SQIVND (reference sequence). CDR3 size: 14 residues. CDR3 amino acids: CASSLGSTGNEQFF. Here the CDR3 DNA reads TGTGCCAGTAGTTTAGGGTCGACAGGGAACGAGCAGTTCTTC.

V usage is TRBV11-3 and J usage is TRBJ2-3; no clear D gene. Trimming stripped 5 bases from V and 2 bases from J, with 11 bases between. Germline V lookup: CDR1 SGHNT, CDR2 YENEEA. The CDR3 sequence is 14 residues long. As DNA, the CDR3 is TGTGCCAGCAGCCATGGCACCCTCACAGATACGCAGTATTTT. The encoded protein is CASSHGTLTDTQYF.

The gene calls are TRBV6-5 and TRBJ1-1; tentative D call: TRBD1 (6 bases). Germline V gene data show CDR1 as MNHEY and CDR2 as SVGAGI. There are 13 residues in the CDR3. V shed 6 bases and J shed 0 bases, with 8 bases lying between them. The chain's CDR3 is CASSKGVNTEAFF. As DNA, the CDR3 is TGTGCCAGCAGCAAGGGGGTGAACACTGAAGCTTTCTTT.